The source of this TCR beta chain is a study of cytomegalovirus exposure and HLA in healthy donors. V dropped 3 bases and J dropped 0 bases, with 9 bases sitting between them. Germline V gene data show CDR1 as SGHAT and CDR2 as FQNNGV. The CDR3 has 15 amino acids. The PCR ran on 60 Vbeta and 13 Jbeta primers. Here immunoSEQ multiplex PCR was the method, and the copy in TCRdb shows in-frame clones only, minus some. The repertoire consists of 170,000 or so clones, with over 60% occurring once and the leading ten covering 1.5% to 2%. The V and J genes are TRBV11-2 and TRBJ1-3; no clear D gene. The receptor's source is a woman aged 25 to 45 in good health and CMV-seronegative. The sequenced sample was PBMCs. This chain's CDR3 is CASSFGGDSGNTIYF. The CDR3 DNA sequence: TGTGCCAGCAGCTTCGGCGGGGACTCTGGAAACACCATATATTTT.